This T cell receptor (beta chain) was recorded in a study of identical twins. Study-wide findings and caveats: Invariant populations such as MAIT and iNKT cells could partly muddle zero-insertion analyses. In cord blood, abundant beta clonotypes had fewer insertions; memory showed no trend.

TCRdb used MiXCR to reprocess the 5' RACE reads, holding one entry per CDR3 protein. The table shows about 530,000 distinct CDR3 sequences, with approximately 20% occurring only once. The V end was cut by 0 bases, the J end by 7 bases, with 13 bases between. Per germline, CDR1 LGHDT and CDR2 YNNKEL (reference sequence). The CDR3 has 14 residues. This clonotype has only a few counts. Its antigen is still unknown. A further study also used this sample, focusing on yellow fever vaccine responses in identical twins.

The TCR was taken from a woman between 18 and 29 years old in good health. The rearrangement uses TRBV3-1 and TRBJ2-7; the D is unclear. Sequenced material: CD4+ T cells sorted from blood. The DNA for the CDR3 is TGTGCCAGCAGCCAAGAAGGGCCCTCTCGGGAGCAGTACTTC. It yields the protein CASSQEGPSREQYF.